These T cell receptor beta chains were read from a single sample in a study of radiotherapy plus CTLA-4 blockade in lung cancer. The assay was immunoSEQ multiplex PCR, and TCRdb's table has in-frame clones only and misses some. Found here are around 100,000 clones, 81% of them singletons; the top ten hold roughly 3.5%. The material sequenced was peripheral blood, taken from a patient treated with radiotherapy plus ipilimumab. Receptor source: a human donor with non-small cell lung cancer that progressed on radiotherapy plus ipilimumab. Some clones in this sample may be carry-over from other donors' samples. The CDR3 runs from the conserved cysteine through the conserved F or W. D genes are given only for firm matches. Clone sizes are given selectively: once, few, many, or a class where the clone is expanded.

D,V,J,size,DNA,CDR3
-,TRBV9,TRBJ2-5,-,TGTGCCAGCAGCCGGGACCTGCTGGAGACCCAGTACTTC,CASSRDLLETQYF
TRBD1,TRBV29-1,TRBJ1-2,-,TGCAGCGCCGCCGGGACAGGGGGCGTAGAAAATGGCTACACCTTC,CSAAGTGGVENGYTF
-,TRBV6-6,TRBJ2-5,-,TGTGCCAGCAACCCTAGGGGGGAAGAGACCCAGTACTTC,CASNPRGEETQYF
-,TRBV27,TRBJ1-4,-,TGTGCCAGCAGTTTAGGCTATAATGAAAAACTGTTTTTT,CASSLGYNEKLFF
-,TRBV18,TRBJ2-7,few,TGTGCCAGCTCACCGGTGATCGGGGAAAGTTACGAGCAGTACTTC,CASSPVIGESYEQYF
-,TRBV4-3,TRBJ1-2,once,TGCGCCAGCAGCGGCTTAACAGGGCTTGCTTATGGCTACACCTTC,CASSGLTGLAYGYTF
-,TRBV7-6,TRBJ2-2,-,TGTGCCAGCACCCCAGGGACCGGGGAGCTGTTTTTT,CASTPGTGELFF
-,TRBV6-6,TRBJ2-7,-,TGTGCCAGCAGTTACTCCAAAGACCAGTACGAGCAGTACTTC,CASSYSKDQYEQYF
-,TRBV1,TRBJ2-1,-,TGCACCAGCAGCCAAGATTCGGTTATGGGTAATGAGCAGTTCTTC,CTSSQDSVMGNEQFF
-,TRBV28,TRBJ1-5,-,TGTGCCAGCAGTTTTCTCCGAATACGCAATCAGCCCCAGCATTTT,CASSFLRIRNQPQHF
-,TRBV2,TRBJ2-2,-,TGTGCCAGCAGTGACAGGGTCGGCACCGGGGAGCTGTTTTTT,CASSDRVGTGELFF
-,TRBV7-2,TRBJ1-2,-,TGTGCCAGCAGCTTAGTGGGACCCCCGGTTGGCTACACCTTC,CASSLVGPPVGYTF
-,TRBV4-1,TRBJ1-1,-,TGCGCCAGCAGCCAACGGGCCCCTGGGAACACTGAAGCTTTCTTT,CASSQRAPGNTEAFF
-,TRBV23-1,TRBJ2-3,-,TGCGCCAGCAGGCCAGGGTATGATACGCAGTATTTT,CASRPGYDTQYF
-,TRBV19,TRBJ1-4,-,TGTGCCAGTAGTATGACGGGGGCGCCAAATGAAAAACTGTTTTTT,CASSMTGAPNEKLFF
-,TRBV18,TRBJ2-3,-,TGTGCCAGCTCACCATCCACAGGGTCCGATACGCAGTATTTT,CASSPSTGSDTQYF
-,TRBV10-3,TRBJ1-1,-,TGTGCCATCAGTGAAGGGGTCAACACTGAAGCTTTCTTT,CAISEGVNTEAFF
-,TRBV25-1,TRBJ2-3,once,TGTGCCAGCAGTTCCACCCGCCAGGACACAGATACGCAGTATTTT,CASSSTRQDTDTQYF
-,TRBV10-3,TRBJ1-1,-,TGTGCCATCAGTGAAATGGACGGCATGAACACTGAAGCTTTCTTT,CAISEMDGMNTEAFF
TRBD2,TRBV5-1,TRBJ2-5,-,TGCGCCAGCCGCACGATGGGGACTAGCGGGGGAGAGGAGACCCAGTACTTC,CASRTMGTSGGEETQYF
TRBD1,TRBV13,TRBJ2-7,-,TGTGCCAGCAGCTTGGGGACAGGTACCTACGAGCAGTACTTC,CASSLGTGTYEQYF
TRBD1,TRBV4-2,TRBJ1-6,few,TGTGCCAGCAGCCTCGGGACAGAAAATTCACCCCTCCACTTT,CASSLGTENSPLHF
TRBD1,TRBV28,TRBJ1-5,-,TGTGCCAGCAGTTTCAGGGGGCAGCCCCAGCATTTT,CASSFRGQPQHF